The TCR beta chain under discussion was sequenced for a study of blood T cell repertoires in COVID-19. About the research overall: The analysed material was cDNA or gDNA that came from T cells, B-cell-depleted T cells, or PBMCs.

This CDR3 region has 12 residues. Between the trimmed V and J ends, which lost 10 bases and 3 bases, there was a span of 13 bases. This clone was found a few times. How the authors handled the data: Researchers report that nucleated cell counts were estimated from reference gene primer amplification. TCRdb's copy holds only in-frame clones and misses some; the assay was immunoSEQ multiplex PCR. V, J and clone size reflect that table, while D and trimming were determined from the DNA. The repertoire includes some 69,000 clones, 70% to 85% of them detected once, and less than 2% sits in the top ten. This TCR was sampled from a woman in her fifties or sixties with acute or convalescent COVID-19. This sequence joins TRBV12-3 or TRBV12-4 and TRBJ2-7, with D perhaps matching TRBD2 (6 bases). The specimen was peripheral blood. This chain's CDR3 is CATATSFYEQYF. The DNA of the CDR3 is TGTGCCACTGCGACTAGTTTCTACGAGCAGTACTTC.